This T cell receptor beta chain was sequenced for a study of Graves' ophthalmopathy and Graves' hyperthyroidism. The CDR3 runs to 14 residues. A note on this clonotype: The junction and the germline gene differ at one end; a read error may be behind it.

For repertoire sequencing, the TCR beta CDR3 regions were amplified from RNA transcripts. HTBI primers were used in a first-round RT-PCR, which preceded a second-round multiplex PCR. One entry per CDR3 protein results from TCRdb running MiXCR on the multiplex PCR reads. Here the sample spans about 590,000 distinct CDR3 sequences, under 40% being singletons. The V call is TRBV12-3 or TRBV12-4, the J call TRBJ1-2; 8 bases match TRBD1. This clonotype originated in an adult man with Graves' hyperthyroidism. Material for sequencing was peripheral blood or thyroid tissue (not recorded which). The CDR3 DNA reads TGTGCCAGCACCCGGACAGGGACTAACTATGGCCACACCTTC. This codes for CASTRTGTNYGHTF.